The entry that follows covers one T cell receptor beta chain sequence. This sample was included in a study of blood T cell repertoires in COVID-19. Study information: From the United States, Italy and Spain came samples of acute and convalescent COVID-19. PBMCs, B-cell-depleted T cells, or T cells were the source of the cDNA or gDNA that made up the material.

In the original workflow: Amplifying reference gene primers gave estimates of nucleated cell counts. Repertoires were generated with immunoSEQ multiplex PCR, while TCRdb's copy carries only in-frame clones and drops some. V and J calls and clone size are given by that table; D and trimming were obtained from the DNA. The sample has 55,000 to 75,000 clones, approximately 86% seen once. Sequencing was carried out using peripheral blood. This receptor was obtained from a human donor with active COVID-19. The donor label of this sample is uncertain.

CDR3 region: CASSPGTGAAAGYTEAFF. DNA of the CDR3: TGTGCCAGCAGCCCAGGGACAGGGGCCGCCGCTGGCTACACTGAAGCTTTCTTT. V gene TRBV7-9 combines with J gene TRBJ1-1, with 10 positions matching TRBD1. Germline trimming cut 5 bases from V and 3 bases from J; bases unmatched to any gene: 15. The CDR3 totals 18 residues. The germline gives CDR1 SEHNR, CDR2 FQNEAQ (reference sequence).